The present entry profiles one TCR beta chain with its context. The antigen remains undetermined. The CDR3 contains 17 residues. Germline CDR1 and CDR2: SGDLS and YYNGEE. With 4 bases clipped from V and 4 bases from J, the junction kept 11 bases outside the gene matches. This sample is part of a study of CD8+CD57+ T cells in acquired aplastic anemia. Profiling of TCR beta VDJ combinations and CDR3 sequences used genomic DNA as template. TCRdb used MiXCR to reprocess the reads, holding one entry per CDR3 protein. The sample carries some 220,000 distinct CDR3 sequences, 30% to 40% recorded once. Study conclusions and caveats: For CD8+ Simpson's diversity, patients and controls showed no significant difference.

The sequenced sample was sorted CD4+, CD8+, or CD8+CD57+ T cells (not recorded which) from PBMCs. The receptor comes from a human donor in good health, serving as a control. This sequence joins TRBV9 and TRBJ2-1, with TRBD2 matching over 10 bases. The CDR3 sequence is CASSSRWGAGGYNEQFF. The CDR3 nucleotides read TGTGCCAGCAGCTCCCGTTGGGGAGCGGGAGGGTACAATGAGCAGTTCTTC.